This T cell receptor beta chain appears in the sequencing data of a study of Tregs in tolerant kidney transplant recipients. Study outcomes and limitations: This study did not directly address biological reproducibility. Validation in larger populations is needed because few patients were studied.

Regarding this clone: What it recognizes is unknown.

Clones were read by immunoSEQ multiplex PCR, and TCRdb kept only the in-frame ones, dropping some. The sample has tens of thousands of clones; 90% to 95% are singletons. This specimen consisted of CD4+ T cells from blood, obtained before the transplant. This receptor was identified in a human donor who received a combined kidney and bone marrow transplant.

CDR3 in DNA: TGTGCCAGCAGCCTCCTTTCCTCTGGAAACACCATATATTTT. Its protein is CASSLLSSGNTIYF. The genes are TRBV11-2 and TRBJ1-3; no definite D call. Trimming stripped 5 bases from V and 0 bases from J, with 8 bases between. Germline-derived CDR1 and CDR2 are SGHAT and FQNNGV. The CDR3 contains 14 residues. Based on the CDR3 plus reference TRBV11-2 and TRBJ1-3, the full variable domain is EAGVAQSPRYKIIEKRQSVAFWCNPISGHATLYWYQQILGQGPKLLIQFQNNGVVDDSQLPKDRFSAERLKGVDSTLKIQPAKLEDSAVYLCASSLLSSGNTIYFGEGSWLTVV.